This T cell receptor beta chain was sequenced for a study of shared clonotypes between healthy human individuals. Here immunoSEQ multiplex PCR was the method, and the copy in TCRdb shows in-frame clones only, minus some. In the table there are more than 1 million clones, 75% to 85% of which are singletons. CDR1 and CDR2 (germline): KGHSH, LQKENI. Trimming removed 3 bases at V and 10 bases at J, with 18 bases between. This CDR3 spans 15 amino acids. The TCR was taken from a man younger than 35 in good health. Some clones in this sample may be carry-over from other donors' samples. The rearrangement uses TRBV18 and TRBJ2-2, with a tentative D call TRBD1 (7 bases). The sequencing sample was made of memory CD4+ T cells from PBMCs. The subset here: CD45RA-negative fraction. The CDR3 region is CASSPPGSGGPELFF. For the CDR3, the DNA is TGTGCCAGCTCACCGCCTGGGTCAGGGGGGCCGGAGCTGTTTTTT.